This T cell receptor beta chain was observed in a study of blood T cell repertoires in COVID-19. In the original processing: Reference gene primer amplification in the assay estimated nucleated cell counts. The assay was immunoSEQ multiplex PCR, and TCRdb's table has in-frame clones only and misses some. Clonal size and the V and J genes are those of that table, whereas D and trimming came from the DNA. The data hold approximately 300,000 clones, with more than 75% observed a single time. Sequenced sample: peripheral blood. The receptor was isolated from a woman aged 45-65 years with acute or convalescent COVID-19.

DNA for the CDR3: TGTGCCAGCAGTTTATCGGGGACAGATACGCAGTATTTT. Translating gives CASSLSGTDTQYF. The rearrangement links TRBV12-3 or TRBV12-4 to TRBJ2-3; D perhaps matches TRBD2 (5 bases). The CDR3 runs 13 residues. V was trimmed by 2 bases and J by 3 bases, leaving 6 bases between them.